This record covers a single TCR beta chain. Its antigen remains unidentified. Per germline, CDR1 SGHTA and CDR2 FQGTGA. The CDR3 sequence is 14 residues long. V gave up 5 bases and J gave up 0 bases, with 8 bases separating them. This entry belongs to a study of T cell responses to AZD1222 COVID-19 vaccine. As for the study in general: Second doses at about 4 or about 12 weeks were pooled.

Points from the study as a whole: The peak T cell response came first, and repertoires were sampled only after it. Recipients of AZD1222 seropositive at baseline numbered only 5 or 6.

This table comes from immunoSEQ multiplex PCR, and its TCRdb copy is limited to in-frame clones, with some not included. The table has about 180,000 clones, 80% to 90% seen once. The source of this sequence is an adult in good health. The chain is built from TRBV7-3 and TRBJ1-3, with no clear D. The sample was peripheral blood, taken on day 0 of AZD1222 vaccination. The chain's CDR3 is CASSKTSSGNTIYF. The CDR3 DNA is TGTGCCAGCAGCAAGACAAGCTCTGGAAACACCATATATTTT.